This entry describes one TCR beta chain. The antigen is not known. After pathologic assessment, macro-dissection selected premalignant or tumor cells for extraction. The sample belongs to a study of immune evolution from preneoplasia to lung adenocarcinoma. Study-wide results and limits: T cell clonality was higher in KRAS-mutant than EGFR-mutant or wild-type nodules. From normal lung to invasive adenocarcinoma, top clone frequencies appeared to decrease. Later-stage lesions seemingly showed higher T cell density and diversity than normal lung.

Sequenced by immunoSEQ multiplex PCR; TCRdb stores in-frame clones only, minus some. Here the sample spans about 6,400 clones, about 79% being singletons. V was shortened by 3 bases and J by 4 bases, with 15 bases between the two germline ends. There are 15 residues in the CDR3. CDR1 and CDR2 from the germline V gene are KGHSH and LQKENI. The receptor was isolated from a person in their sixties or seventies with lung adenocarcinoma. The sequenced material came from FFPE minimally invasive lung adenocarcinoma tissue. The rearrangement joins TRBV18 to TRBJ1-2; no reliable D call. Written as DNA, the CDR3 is TGTGCCAGCTCACCCTTAGCGGGGTATGTCTATGGCTACACCTTC. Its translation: CASSPLAGYVYGYTF.